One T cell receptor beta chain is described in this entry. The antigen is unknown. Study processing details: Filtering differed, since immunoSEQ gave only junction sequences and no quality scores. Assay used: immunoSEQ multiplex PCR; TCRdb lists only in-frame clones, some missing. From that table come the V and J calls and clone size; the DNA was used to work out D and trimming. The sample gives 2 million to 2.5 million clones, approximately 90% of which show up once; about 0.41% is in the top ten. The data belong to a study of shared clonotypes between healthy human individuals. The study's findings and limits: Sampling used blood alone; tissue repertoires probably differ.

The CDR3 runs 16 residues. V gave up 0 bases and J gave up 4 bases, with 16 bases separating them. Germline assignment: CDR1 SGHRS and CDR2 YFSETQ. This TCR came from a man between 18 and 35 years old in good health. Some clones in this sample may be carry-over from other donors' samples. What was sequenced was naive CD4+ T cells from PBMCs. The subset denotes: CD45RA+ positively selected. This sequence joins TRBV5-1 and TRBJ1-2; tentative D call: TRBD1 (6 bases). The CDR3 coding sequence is TGCGCCAGCAGCTTGGTCCCGGGGGCGCCGGGCTATGGCTACACCTTC. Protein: CASSLVPGAPGYGYTF.